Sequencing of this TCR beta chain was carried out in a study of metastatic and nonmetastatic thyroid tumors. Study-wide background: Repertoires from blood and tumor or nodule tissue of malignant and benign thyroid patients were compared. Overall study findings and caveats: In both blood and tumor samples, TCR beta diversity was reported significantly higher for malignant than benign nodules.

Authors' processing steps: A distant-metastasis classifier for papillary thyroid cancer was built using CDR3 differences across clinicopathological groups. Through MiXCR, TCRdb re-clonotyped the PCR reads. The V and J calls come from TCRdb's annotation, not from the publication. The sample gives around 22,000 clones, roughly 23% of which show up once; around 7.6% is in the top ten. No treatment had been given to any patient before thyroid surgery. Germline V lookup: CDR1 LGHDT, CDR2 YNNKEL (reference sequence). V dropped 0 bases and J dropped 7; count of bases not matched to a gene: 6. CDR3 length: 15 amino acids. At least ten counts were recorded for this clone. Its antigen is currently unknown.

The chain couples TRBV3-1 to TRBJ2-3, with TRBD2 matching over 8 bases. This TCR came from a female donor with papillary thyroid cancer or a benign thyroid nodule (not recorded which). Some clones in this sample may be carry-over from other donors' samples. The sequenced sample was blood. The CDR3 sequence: CASSQDTGGQNTQYF. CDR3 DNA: TGTGCCAGCAGCCAAGATACGGGGGGGCAAAATACGCAGTATTTT.